This passage covers 21 T cell receptor beta chains from one sample sequenced in a study of cytomegalovirus exposure and HLA in healthy donors (dated by TCRdb to the late 2010s). Libraries were prepared through the immunoSEQ multiplex PCR assay. For the multiplex PCR, a mixture combining 60 forward primers for TCR Vbeta segments and 13 reverse primers for TCR Jbeta segments was used. TCRdb carries this immuneACCESS record with in-frame sequences only. Its versions omit some clonotypes, under half of them owing to an unresolved V gene in the studies checked, with the rest unexplained. This sample has 150,000 or so clones in its table, and around 80% of those were observed once. The ten largest account for about 1.5% of the sample. The material sequenced was PBMCs. The origin of the receptors is a man younger than 40 in good health and CMV-seropositive.

The J gene is TRBJ2-3, the V gene TRBV28, with 8 positions matching TRBD2. The germline V gene has CDR1 MDHEN and CDR2 SYDVKM. This CDR3 has 16 residues. The ends lost 5 bases at V and 6 bases at J; junction bases unmatched: 13. The CDR3 DNA sequence: TGTGCCAGCAGTCCCCCTCGCGGGAGGTACAGGGATACGCAGTATTTT. Protein product: CASSPPRGRYRDTQYF.

This chain joins TRBV5-4 and TRBJ2-5, with D maybe TRBD2 (6 bases). The V end lost 3 bases, the J end lost 4 bases, and 13 bases lay between the germline ends. The CDR3 is 14 residues long. Germline CDR1 reads SGHNT; CDR2 reads YYREEE (reference sequence). DNA of the CDR3: TGTGCCAGCAGCTCCTGGGGGGACCGAGAGACCCAGTACTTC. It specifies CASSSWGDRETQYF.

The rearrangement links TRBV7-9 to TRBJ2-5, with D possibly TRBD2 on 6 matching bases. Trimming pared 5 bases from V and 6 bases from J, leaving 13 bases between. CDR1 and CDR2 (germline): SEHNR, FQNEAQ (reference sequence). The CDR3 extends over 13 amino acids. The DNA for the CDR3 is TGTGCCAGCAGCCCAGCGGGTGGAAAGACCCAGTACTTC. Translated, it gives CASSPAGGKTQYF.

This chain connects TRBV6-4 to TRBJ2-1; unclear D gene. CDR3 size: 12 residues. CDR1 and CDR2 (germline): MRHNA, SNTAGT. V lost 8 bases, J lost 7 bases, and 12 bases lay in between. Here the CDR3 DNA reads TGTGCCAGCCACCCCTGGCTGAATGAGCAGTTCTTC. Protein sequence: CASHPWLNEQFF.

This clone has only a few counts. This chain uses TRBV6-5 with TRBJ2-7; 10 bases are a match to TRBD2. CDR1 is MNHEY, CDR2 SVGAGI, per germline. CDR3 length: 15 amino acids. The V gene end was trimmed by 3 bases and the J gene end by 6 bases; junction bases not matched to a gene: 8. Here the CDR3 DNA reads TGTGCCAGCAGTTATCGAGCGGGGGGGCCTAGCGAGCAGTACTTC. It translates to CASSYRAGGPSEQYF.

The chain recombines TRBV21-1 with TRBJ2-5; TRBD2, the D gene given by the table, was not confirmed from the DNA. TRBV21-1 is a listed pseudogene. CDR3 length: 16 amino acids. The CDR3 DNA reads TGTGCCAGCAGCAAAGGGCTAGCGGGAGATCCGGAGACCCAGTACTTC. Encoded protein: CASSKGLAGDPETQYF.

The chain carries TRBV28 and TRBJ1-3; D is perhaps TRBD1 (5 bases). The CDR3 contains 19 residues. Germline V gene lookup returns CDR1 MDHEN and CDR2 SYDVKM. Trimming shortened V by 4 bases and J by 3 bases, and 25 bases separated the two germline ends. The DNA for the CDR3 is TGTGCCAGCAGTTCCCCTCAGGGTGGGGATCCGTCGAATGGAAACACCATATATTTT. Translated: CASSSPQGGDPSNGNTIYF.

The V call is TRBV7-9, the J call TRBJ1-4, with D maybe TRBD1 (5 bases). Per the germline V gene, CDR1 is SEHNR and CDR2 is FQNEAQ (reference sequence). This CDR3 is built from 16 residues. V was cut by 5 bases and J by 8 bases, with 21 bases left in between. The CDR3 here is CASSPPKGTGSEKLFF. As DNA, the CDR3 is TGTGCCAGCAGCCCCCCTAAGGGAACAGGTAGCGAAAAACTGTTTTTT.

This chain links TRBV11-2 with TRBJ1-2, with D perhaps matching TRBD1 (5 bases). CDR3 length: 13 residues. V was trimmed by 3 bases and J by 5 bases, leaving 10 bases between them. Germline CDR1 is SGHAT and CDR2 is FQNNGV. The DNA for the CDR3 is TGTGCCAGCAGCTTCGACAGTCAGTATGGCTACACCTTC. Its translation: CASSFDSQYGYTF.

This chain uses TRBV19 with TRBJ2-7, with 8 bases aligning to TRBD1. The J segment lost 4 bases and the V segment lost 5 bases, leaving 4 bases of the junction unmatched. From germline, CDR1 is LNHDA and CDR2 SQIVND (reference sequence). This CDR3 has 13 amino acids. DNA of the CDR3: TGTGCCAGTAGTGCGGACAGGGCGTACGAGCAGTACTTC. The encoded protein is CASSADRAYEQYF. The whole variable domain, filled in from reference TRBV19 and TRBJ2-7, reads DGGITQSPKYLFRKEGQNVTLSCEQNLNHDAMYWYRQDPGQGLRLIYYSQIVNDFQKGDIAEGYSVSREKKESFPLTVTSAQKNPTAFYLCASSADRAYEQYFGPGTRLTVT.

In this sample, this clone turned up a few times. The genes are TRBV6-5 and TRBJ1-3; D unclear. Germline V gene lookup returns CDR1 MNHEY and CDR2 SVGAGI. The CDR3 length is 14 residues. Between the trimmed V and J ends, which lost 0 bases and 2 bases, there was a span of 5 bases. CDR3 loop: CASSYSTTGNTIYF. CDR3 bases: TGTGCCAGCAGTTACTCGACAACTGGAAACACCATATATTTT.

This clone was found once. V and J are TRBV11-3 and TRBJ1-3, with unresolved D. There are 13 residues in the CDR3. V was cut by 5 bases and J by 4 bases, with 9 bases left in between. CDR1 is SGHNT and CDR2 is YENEEA in the germline V gene. CDR3 sequence reads: CASSKMRGNTIYF. The CDR3 DNA sequence: TGTGCCAGCAGCAAGATGCGCGGAAACACCATATATTTT.

The DNA of the CDR3 is TGTGCCAGCAGCCCTTATGACAGGAACTATGGCTACACCTTC. It translates to CASSPYDRNYGYTF. This chain links TRBV6-1 with TRBJ1-2; tentative D call: TRBD1 (6 bases). This CDR3 spans 14 amino acids. The V gene's germline CDR1 is MNHNS and CDR2 SASEGT. Deletions cut 6 bases from V and 2 bases from J, with 13 bases between.

In regard to this clone: The same CDR3 arises from other DNA sequences in this sample as well. The chain carries TRBV7-2 and TRBJ2-1, with TRBD2 matching over 9 bases. V lost 3 bases and J lost 4; bases outside the gene matches: 4. The CDR3 has 15 amino acids. Germline CDR1 is SGHTA and CDR2 is FQGNSA. CDR3 loop: CASSLARGGYNEQFF. CDR3 DNA: TGTGCCAGCAGCTTGGCGCGGGGGGGATACAATGAGCAGTTCTTC.

This chain joins TRBV7-2 and TRBJ1-6; no definite D call. Per the germline V gene, CDR1 is SGHTA and CDR2 is FQGNSA. Trimming took 3 bases from V and 8 from J, leaving 11 bases between them. This CDR3 is 14 amino acids long. CDR3 loop: CASSLGGSYSPLHF. CDR3 sequence (DNA): TGTGCCAGCAGCTTGGGCGGGTCTTATTCACCCCTCCACTTT.

The genes are TRBV7-6 and TRBJ2-3, with 12 bases aligning to TRBD2. V shed 7 bases and J 1 base; nucleotides not matched to a gene: 6. CDR1 and CDR2 (germline): SGHVS, FNYEAQ. The CDR3 runs to 16 residues. CDR3: CASKPSGGAGTDTQYF. CDR3 nucleotide sequence: TGTGCCAGCAAACCTAGCGGGGGGGCTGGCACAGATACGCAGTATTTT.

The genes are TRBV30 and TRBJ2-2, with D unresolved. The CDR3 spans 14 residues. Germline V gene sequence: CDR1 GTSNPN, CDR2 SVGIG (reference sequence). Trimming pared 4 bases from V and 2 bases from J, leaving 11 bases between. CDR3 sequence (DNA): TGTGCCTGGAAGGTTGACTTAAACACCGGGGAGCTGTTTTTT. As protein: CAWKVDLNTGELFF.

The chain employs TRBV10-1 and TRBJ2-1; D ambiguous. This CDR3 is built from 10 residues. CDR1 and CDR2 from the germline V gene are WNHNN and SYGVQD (reference sequence). V shed 9 bases and J shed 7 bases, with 7 bases lying between them. The chain's CDR3 is CARQRNEQFF. The DNA of the CDR3 is TGCGCCAGACAGAGAAATGAGCAGTTCTTC.

The V call is TRBV5-6, the J call TRBJ2-2; 11 bases are a match to TRBD2. The CDR3 is 16 amino acids. Germline trimming cut 2 bases from V and 3 bases from J; bases unmatched to any gene: 3. Germline assignment: CDR1 SGHDT and CDR2 YYEEEE. CDR3 sequence: CASSLGLAGYTGELFF. The CDR3 DNA is TGTGCCAGCAGCTTAGGACTAGCGGGTTACACCGGGGAGCTGTTTTTT.

The J gene is TRBJ2-1, the V gene TRBV19; TRBD2 matches 7 bases. Germline assignment: CDR1 LNHDA and CDR2 SQIVND (reference sequence). The CDR3 consists of 17 residues. Germline trimming cut 2 bases from V and 4 bases from J; bases unmatched to any gene: 11. In nucleotides, the CDR3 is TGTGCCAGTAGTATAAATAAAGGGGACTACCTTTACAATGAGCAGTTCTTC. This gives the protein CASSINKGDYLYNEQFF.

This chain uses TRBV11-2 with TRBJ2-7; D unclear. CDR1 SGHAT and CDR2 FQNNGV come from the germline V gene. Trimming stripped 4 bases from V and 6 bases from J, with 28 bases between. The CDR3 contains 18 residues. The CDR3 region is CASSSTDLQREPAPEQYF. The CDR3 DNA is TGTGCCAGCAGCTCGACCGACCTACAGAGAGAACCCGCACCCGAGCAGTACTTC.